These T cell receptor beta chains were read from a single sample in a study of vaccination effects on CD4 cells after COVID-19. Only in-frame clones appear in the TCRdb table, and some are missing; sequencing was by immunoSEQ multiplex PCR. The sample shows about 45,000 clones, roughly 79% of them seen only once. For these TCRs, the target antigens are not known. The starting material was CD4+ T cells from PBMCs cultured with SARS-CoV-2 spike peptides, obtained before COVID-19 vaccination. These receptors were obtained from a human donor who received a COVID-19 vaccine. The CDR3 runs from the conserved cysteine through the conserved F or W. D genes are given only for firm matches. Size is omitted from some rows. Given values are once, few, many or a class for expanded clones.

j_gene: TRBJ2-1
abundance: few
v_gene: TRBV7-8
d_gene: TRBD2
len: 17
CDR3aa: CASSLPSSGGLGNEQFF
CDR3nt: TGTGCCAGCAGCTTACCGTCTAGCGGGGGCCTTGGTAATGAGCAGTTCTTC

j_gene: TRBJ1-2
abundance: NA
v_gene: TRBV12-3/TRBV12-4
d_gene: NA
len: 13
CDR3aa: CASSFRGDYGYTF
CDR3nt: TGTGCCAGCAGTTTCCGAGGGGACTATGGCTACACCTTC

j_gene: TRBJ2-5
abundance: NA
v_gene: TRBV27
d_gene: NA
len: 13
CDR3aa: CASRERTQETQYF
CDR3nt: TGTGCCAGCAGGGAAAGGACCCAAGAGACCCAGTACTTC

j_gene: TRBJ2-1
abundance: NA
v_gene: TRBV7-3
d_gene: NA
len: 15
CDR3aa: CASSKVSSNYNEQFF
CDR3nt: TGTGCCAGCAGCAAAGTGAGCTCCAATTACAATGAGCAGTTCTTC

j_gene: TRBJ2-3
abundance: NA
v_gene: TRBV5-6
d_gene: TRBD1
len: 13
CDR3aa: CASSFQQGDTQYF
CDR3nt: TGTGCCAGCAGCTTCCAACAGGGGGATACGCAGTATTTT

j_gene: TRBJ2-3
abundance: NA
v_gene: TRBV10-1
d_gene: NA
len: 14
CDR3aa: CASSESMAADTQYF
CDR3nt: TGCGCCAGCAGTGAGTCGATGGCAGCGGATACGCAGTATTTT

j_gene: TRBJ1-6
abundance: few
v_gene: TRBV6-6
d_gene: NA
len: 14
CDR3aa: CASTQTDGGFTLHF
CDR3nt: TGTGCCAGCACTCAGACAGATGGGGGATTCACCCTCCACTTT

j_gene: TRBJ1-1
abundance: few
v_gene: TRBV9
d_gene: NA
len: 14
CDR3aa: CASSADELGTEAFF
CDR3nt: TGTGCCAGCAGCGCAGACGAGCTGGGCACTGAAGCTTTCTTT

j_gene: TRBJ1-2
abundance: NA
v_gene: TRBV18
d_gene: NA
len: 15
CDR3aa: CASSPAVTRELGYTF
CDR3nt: TGTGCCAGCTCCCCCGCGGTCACGAGGGAGCTCGGCTACACCTTC

j_gene: TRBJ1-4
abundance: NA
v_gene: TRBV18
d_gene: TRBD1
len: 13
CDR3aa: CASSRQGREKLFF
CDR3nt: TGTGCCAGCTCACGACAGGGTCGCGAAAAACTGTTTTTT

j_gene: TRBJ1-6
abundance: NA
v_gene: TRBV6-5
d_gene: NA
len: 14
CDR3aa: CASSYKGGNSPLHF
CDR3nt: TGTGCCAGCAGTTACAAGGGTGGAAATTCACCCCTCCACTTT

j_gene: TRBJ1-6
abundance: NA
v_gene: TRBV9
d_gene: NA
len: 16
CDR3aa: CASSVGPGEENSPLHF
CDR3nt: TGTGCCAGCAGCGTAGGTCCAGGGGAAGAAAATTCACCCCTCCACTTT

j_gene: TRBJ2-5
abundance: once
v_gene: TRBV2
d_gene: TRBD2
len: 16
CDR3aa: CASSRHTSGGKETQYF
CDR3nt: TGTGCCAGCAGTCGTCATACTAGCGGGGGTAAAGAGACCCAGTACTTC

j_gene: TRBJ2-2
abundance: NA
v_gene: TRBV11-1
d_gene: TRBD1
len: 15
CDR3aa: CASSLFGQGRGELFF
CDR3nt: TGTGCCAGCAGCTTATTTGGACAGGGTAGAGGGGAGCTGTTTTTT

j_gene: TRBJ2-2
abundance: NA
v_gene: TRBV30
d_gene: TRBD2
len: 12
CDR3aa: CAWETSGGARFF
CDR3nt: TGTGCCTGGGAGACTAGCGGGGGGGCCCGCTTTTTT

j_gene: TRBJ2-1
abundance: NA
v_gene: TRBV24-1
d_gene: NA
len: 17
CDR3aa: CATSDWGSGTEYNEQFF
CDR3nt: TGTGCCACCAGTGATTGGGGTTCCGGGACCGAGTACAATGAGCAGTTCTTC

j_gene: TRBJ2-2
abundance: NA
v_gene: TRBV5-4
d_gene: NA
len: 12
CDR3aa: CASSLMTGELFF
CDR3nt: TGTGCCAGCAGCTTGATGACCGGGGAGCTGTTTTTT

j_gene: TRBJ2-5
abundance: NA
v_gene: TRBV10-3
d_gene: TRBD1
len: 14
CDR3aa: CAISRQGTQETQYF
CDR3nt: TGTGCCATCAGCAGACAGGGGACCCAAGAGACCCAGTACTTC

j_gene: TRBJ1-2
abundance: NA
v_gene: TRBV5-1
d_gene: TRBD1
len: 14
CDR3aa: CASSSRDRGYGYTF
CDR3nt: TGCGCCAGCAGCTCCCGGGACAGGGGGTATGGCTACACCTTC

j_gene: TRBJ1-6
abundance: NA
v_gene: TRBV2
d_gene: NA
len: 11
CDR3aa: CASSEIGPLHF
CDR3nt: TGTGCCAGCAGTGAAATTGGTCCCCTCCACTTT

j_gene: TRBJ1-5
abundance: NA
v_gene: TRBV10-3
d_gene: NA
len: 13
CDR3aa: CAISGRYNQPQHF
CDR3nt: TGTGCCATCAGTGGGCGGTACAATCAGCCCCAGCATTTT

j_gene: TRBJ2-5
abundance: NA
v_gene: TRBV5-1
d_gene: TRBD1
len: 14
CDR3aa: CASSVGTAQETQYF
CDR3nt: TGCGCCAGCAGCGTCGGGACAGCCCAAGAGACCCAGTACTTC

j_gene: TRBJ2-3
abundance: once
v_gene: TRBV25-1
d_gene: NA
len: 14
CDR3aa: CASSGQASTDTQYF
CDR3nt: TGTGCCAGCAGTGGACAGGCTAGCACAGATACGCAGTATTTT

j_gene: TRBJ2-3
abundance: once
v_gene: TRBV7-9
d_gene: NA
len: 14
CDR3aa: CASSPDGGTDTQYF
CDR3nt: TGTGCCAGCAGCCCCGACGGAGGCACAGATACGCAGTATTTT

j_gene: TRBJ2-3
abundance: few
v_gene: TRBV19
d_gene: NA
len: 12
CDR3aa: CATQPRTDTQYF
CDR3nt: TGTGCCACTCAGCCTAGGACCGATACGCAGTATTTT

j_gene: TRBJ1-1
abundance: NA
v_gene: TRBV9
d_gene: TRBD1
len: 15
CDR3aa: CASSSWTGGFTEAFF
CDR3nt: TGTGCCAGCAGCTCATGGACAGGGGGTTTTACTGAAGCTTTCTTT

j_gene: TRBJ1-1
abundance: NA
v_gene: TRBV6-5
d_gene: NA
len: 15
CDR3aa: CASRMRDERNTEAFF
CDR3nt: TGTGCCAGCAGGATGAGGGACGAGCGGAACACTGAAGCTTTCTTT

j_gene: TRBJ2-3
abundance: NA
v_gene: TRBV18
d_gene: NA
len: 15
CDR3aa: CASSTGSSSTDTQYF
CDR3nt: TGTGCCAGCTCAACAGGATCATCTAGCACAGATACGCAGTATTTT

j_gene: TRBJ1-2
abundance: NA
v_gene: TRBV7-2
d_gene: TRBD1
len: 14
CDR3aa: CASSLVQGNYGYTF
CDR3nt: TGTGCCAGCAGCTTAGTACAGGGGAACTATGGCTACACCTTC

j_gene: TRBJ2-6
abundance: once
v_gene: TRBV5-1
d_gene: NA
len: 16
CDR3aa: CASSLSSVPGANVLTF
CDR3nt: TGCGCCAGCAGCTTGTCCTCGGTACCCGGGGCCAACGTCCTGACTTTC

j_gene: TRBJ2-2
abundance: NA
v_gene: TRBV2
d_gene: NA
len: 13
CDR3aa: CASNRDNTGELFF
CDR3nt: TGTGCCAGTAACAGGGATAACACCGGGGAGCTGTTTTTT

j_gene: TRBJ2-6
abundance: NA
v_gene: TRBV6-6
d_gene: TRBD1
len: 17
CDR3aa: CASSRQGVSSGANVLTF
CDR3nt: TGTGCCAGCAGCCGACAGGGGGTCAGCTCTGGGGCCAACGTCCTGACTTTC

j_gene: TRBJ2-5
abundance: NA
v_gene: TRBV3-1/TRBV3-2
d_gene: NA
len: 15
CDR3aa: CASSQDGVGQETQYF
CDR3nt: TGTGCCAGCAGCCAAGATGGAGTAGGACAAGAGACCCAGTACTTC

j_gene: TRBJ1-6
abundance: NA
v_gene: TRBV5-6
d_gene: NA
len: 16
CDR3aa: CASSLWEGGNNSPLHF
CDR3nt: TGTGCCAGCAGCTTATGGGAGGGAGGGAATAATTCACCCCTCCACTTT

j_gene: TRBJ2-1
abundance: NA
v_gene: TRBV10-1
d_gene: NA
len: 13
CDR3aa: CASSESFYNEQFF
CDR3nt: TGCGCCAGCAGTGAGTCTTTCTACAATGAGCAGTTCTTC

j_gene: TRBJ2-1
abundance: NA
v_gene: TRBV13
d_gene: NA
len: 16
CDR3aa: CASSPGTGRGYNEQFF
CDR3nt: TGTGCCAGCAGCCCTGGAACAGGGAGAGGTTACAATGAGCAGTTCTTC

j_gene: TRBJ1-1
abundance: NA
v_gene: TRBV6-5
d_gene: TRBD1
len: 13
CDR3aa: CASPGQGSTEAFF
CDR3nt: TGTGCCAGTCCCGGACAGGGCTCCACTGAAGCTTTCTTT

j_gene: TRBJ1-3
abundance: NA
v_gene: TRBV10-3
d_gene: NA
len: 15
CDR3aa: CAISENRGFGNTIYF
CDR3nt: TGTGCCATCAGTGAGAATCGGGGGTTTGGAAACACCATATATTTT

j_gene: TRBJ1-2
abundance: NA
v_gene: TRBV3-1/TRBV3-2
d_gene: NA
len: 11
CDR3aa: CASSQVNGYTF
CDR3nt: TGTGCCAGCAGCCAGGTAAATGGCTACACCTTC

j_gene: TRBJ1-1
abundance: NA
v_gene: TRBV13
d_gene: TRBD1
len: 14
CDR3aa: CASSLNVHRGEAFF
CDR3nt: TGTGCCAGCAGCTTAAATGTACACAGGGGTGAAGCTTTCTTT

j_gene: TRBJ2-2
abundance: NA
v_gene: TRBV9
d_gene: TRBD1
len: 16
CDR3aa: CASSIGQGSGTGELFF
CDR3nt: TGTGCCAGCAGCATCGGACAGGGAAGCGGTACCGGGGAGCTGTTTTTT

j_gene: TRBJ1-2
abundance: NA
v_gene: TRBV5-4
d_gene: TRBD1
len: 15
CDR3aa: CASSGAGQEDYGYTF
CDR3nt: TGTGCCAGCAGCGGAGCGGGACAGGAGGACTATGGCTACACCTTC